This T cell receptor (beta chain) was observed in a study of cytomegalovirus exposure and HLA in healthy donors. Study observations and caveats: Researchers catalogued about 150 TCR beta chains as cytomegalovirus-associated. In vitro assays verified that three CMV-associated chains recognized CMV antigens specifically. Later, TCR association rates were found to vary by HLA locus, highest for DRB1 and lowest for HLA-C. TCR beta chain V- and J-gene trimming was linked, in a later analysis, to a missense variant in DCLRE1C.

60 Vbeta and 13 Jbeta primers were used in PCR. Only in-frame clones appear in the TCRdb table, and some are missing; sequencing was by immunoSEQ multiplex PCR. The sample includes about 100,000 clones, over 55% of them seen just once. The CDR3 is 17 amino acids. The V segment lost 1 base and the J segment 3 bases; nucleotides outside the gene matches: 9. Per germline, CDR1 SGHNT and CDR2 YYREEE (reference sequence). This clone showed up just a few times. Its antigen is as yet unknown. This rearrangement joins TRBV5-4 to TRBJ2-3; 9 bases are shared with TRBD2. Source material: PBMCs. This receptor was identified in a woman aged 18-35 years in good health and CMV-seropositive. As DNA, the CDR3 is TGTGCCAGCAGCTTGTTACGGGCGGGGGGGGAGACAGATACGCAGTATTTT. Translated, it gives CASSLLRAGGETDTQYF.